The clone carrying this T cell receptor (beta chain) was counted between two and nine times. The data belong to a study of spatial heterogeneity in lung cancer. The wider study: Consistently, beta-chain sequences turned up in larger numbers than alpha-chain sequences did. Averaged across combinations, each unique TCR and UMI pairing appeared more than ten times in raw reads, which were uncorrected.

The sample's time point: sample taken at primary tumor resection. TCRs were sequenced from unsorted whole RNA of tumor, nontumor lung or PBMC. Donors were 55 to 75 untreated early-stage non-small cell lung cancer patients. The V end was cut by 5 bases, the J end by 5 bases, with 9 bases between. Germline V gene data show CDR1 as SEHNR and CDR2 as FQNEAQ (reference sequence). The CDR3 spans 12 residues. Each molecule of TCR cDNA was tagged with one unique molecular identifier. MiXCR, run by TCRdb on the 5' RACE reads, gives a single entry per CDR3 protein. Of some 38,000 distinct CDR3 sequences listed, roughly 8% are singletons.

This TCR was recovered from a male donor with early-stage non-small cell lung cancer. The starting material was PBMCs, obtained at surgery. V gene TRBV7-9 combines with J gene TRBJ1-2; D is ambiguous. This CDR3 is CASSTVVYGYTF. The DNA for the CDR3 is TGTGCCAGCAGCACAGTAGTGTATGGCTACACCTTC.